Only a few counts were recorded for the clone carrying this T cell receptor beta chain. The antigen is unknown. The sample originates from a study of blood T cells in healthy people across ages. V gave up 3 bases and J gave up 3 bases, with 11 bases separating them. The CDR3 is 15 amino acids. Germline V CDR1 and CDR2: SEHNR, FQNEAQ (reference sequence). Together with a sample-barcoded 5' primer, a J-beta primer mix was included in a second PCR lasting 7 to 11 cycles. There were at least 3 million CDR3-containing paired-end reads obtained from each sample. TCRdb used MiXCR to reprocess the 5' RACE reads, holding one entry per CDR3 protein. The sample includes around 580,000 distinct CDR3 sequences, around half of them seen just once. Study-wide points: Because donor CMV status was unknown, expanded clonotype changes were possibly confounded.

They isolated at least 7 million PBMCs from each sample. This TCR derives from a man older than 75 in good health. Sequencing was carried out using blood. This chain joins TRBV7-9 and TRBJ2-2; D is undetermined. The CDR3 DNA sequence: TGTGCCAGCAGCTTTCTACCCCAACACACCGGGGAGCTGTTTTTT. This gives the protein CASSFLPQHTGELFF. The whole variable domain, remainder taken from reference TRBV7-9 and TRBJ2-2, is DTGVSQNPRHKITKRGQNVTFRCDPISEHNRLYWYRQTLGQGPEFLTYFQNEAQLEKSRLLSDRFSAERPKGSFSTLEIQRTEQGDSAMYLCASSFLPQHTGELFFGEGSRLTVL.